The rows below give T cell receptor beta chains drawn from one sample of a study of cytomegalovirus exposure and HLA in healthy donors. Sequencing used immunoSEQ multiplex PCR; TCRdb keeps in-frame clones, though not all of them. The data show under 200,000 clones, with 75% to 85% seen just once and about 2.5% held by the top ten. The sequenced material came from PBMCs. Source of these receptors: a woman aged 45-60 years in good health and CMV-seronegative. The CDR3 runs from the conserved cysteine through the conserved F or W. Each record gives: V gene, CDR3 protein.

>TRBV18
CASSPRTGYNEKLFF
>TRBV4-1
CASSQEGTAGWTKNIQYF
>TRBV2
CASSDGVARETQYF
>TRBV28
CASRPTGTGGWEQYF
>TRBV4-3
CASSQVWTGGYEQYF
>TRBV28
CASSSSGQANTEAFF
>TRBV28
CASSSPGTGNKRAQYF
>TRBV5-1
CASSLLGLNEKLFF
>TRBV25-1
CASSEHPIRRWTEAFF
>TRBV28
CASSLLGGAPNGYTF
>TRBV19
CASTGQGMNQPQHF
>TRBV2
CASSEGRGYVTQYF
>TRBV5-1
CASSPLTGGTETQYF
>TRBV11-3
CASSLSFGQGDEQYF
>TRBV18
CASSPAGVGLNTEAFF
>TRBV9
CASSVAGTALSYEQYF
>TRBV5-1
CASSPGDYEQYF
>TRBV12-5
CASSKDGDNSPLHF
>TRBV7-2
CASSLGGGGETQYF
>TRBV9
CASSLRAGNPYEQYF
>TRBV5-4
CASSREGSYNEQFF
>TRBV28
CASSGTGVGGYTF
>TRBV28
CASSRTGGRGNEQFF
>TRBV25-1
CASRPAPGAGYEKLFF
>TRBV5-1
CASSYTGPTEAFF
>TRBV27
CASSLRRTSGVASYEQYF
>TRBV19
CASSIGNGQGTSYEQYF
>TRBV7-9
CASSLVGEPGDEQFF
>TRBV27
CASSLTAGGREAFF
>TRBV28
CASSLLRTGGLQPQHF
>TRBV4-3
CASSQEGLAQATDTQYF
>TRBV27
CASSVHRGLKGQPQHF
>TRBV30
CACQSGLAVGTQYF
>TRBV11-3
CASSLTGGSYEQYF
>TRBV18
CASSPTGLRQPQHF
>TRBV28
CASSFPGQPQHF
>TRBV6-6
CASSRTATSTDTQYF
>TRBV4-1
CASSPRLVIKADTQYF
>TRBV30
CAWSVIQGVYSPLHF
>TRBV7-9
CSSSSNRDISYEQYF
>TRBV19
CASSLLAGAPTGELFF
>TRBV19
CASSPGDLTDTQYF
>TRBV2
CASSRDRVWEQYF
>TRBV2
CAPGGYSYNEQFF
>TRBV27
CASSSLARALKTQYF
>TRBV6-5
CASNGLAGVDTQYF
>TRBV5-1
CASSFDRVAFF
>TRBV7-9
CSSSLAAGASTDTQYF
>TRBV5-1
CASSSLTGGGYGYTF
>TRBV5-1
CASSPPSGGTDTQYF
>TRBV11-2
CASSLGHGTGEEQYF
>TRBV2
CASSEGRAGGTDTQYF
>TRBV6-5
CASSYQAGIETQYF
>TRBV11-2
CASSLAVTGSNGYTF